The clone carrying this T cell receptor beta chain was counted only a few times. Antigen: not known. This entry is derived from a study of type 1 regulatory T cells. Overall study: T-allo10 is a Tr1-enriched, alloantigen-specific CD4 T cell product made in vitro.

Germline V gene data show CDR1 as GTSNPN and CDR2 as SVGIG (reference sequence). There are 14 residues in the CDR3. The ends were cut back, 0 bases at V and 0 bases at J, with 9 bases in the middle. Using its own MiXCR run on the reads, TCRdb lists one record per CDR3 protein. This sample has 20,000 or so distinct CDR3 sequences, with less than 60% found just once. V usage is TRBV30 and J usage is TRBJ2-7; D may be TRBD2 (5 bases). The specimen sequenced was cultured T cells, either the whole culture or a sorted T cell fraction (not recorded which). This sequence was found in a human donor in good health. The CDR3 sequence: CAWSVGGSSYEQYF. In DNA, the CDR3 is TGTGCCTGGAGTGTCGGTGGGAGCTCCTACGAGCAGTACTTC.